The 10 T cell receptor beta chains below all came from one sample that was sequenced in a study of T cell repertoires in cytomegalovirus infection. Each CDR3 protein is one row after TCRdb ran MiXCR on the reads. Of just under 300,000 distinct CDR3 sequences in the sample, about 9.1% were seen once. The sample was PBMCs. These receptors were taken from a human donor in good health (CMV status not recorded). Some clones in this sample may be carry-over from other donors' samples.

The chain has TRBV7-9 and TRBJ1-4, with D unresolved. The CDR3 is 16 amino acids. The V end was cut by 4 bases, the J end by 7 bases, with 19 bases between. From germline, CDR1 is SEHNR and CDR2 FQNEAQ (reference sequence). The CDR3 nucleotides read TGTGCCAGCAGCTCTCAGGAAAGGGTTGTCGGTGAAAAACTGTTTTTT. Its translation: CASSSQERVVGEKLFF.

This clonotype was seen a few times. V is TRBV29-1 and J is TRBJ2-1; D possibly corresponds to TRBD1 (7 bases). Germline V gene data show CDR1 as SQVTM and CDR2 as ANQGSEA. The CDR3 length is 17 residues. V was shortened by 4 bases and J by 1 base, with 20 bases between the two germline ends. The CDR3 sequence is CSVVGGYDRVSYNEQFF. The CDR3 DNA sequence: TGCAGCGTTGTTGGGGGGTATGACAGGGTGTCCTACAATGAGCAGTTCTTC.

For this clonotype: A much more abundant neighbour one base away suggests this may be a read error. J is TRBJ1-5 and V is TRBV2; a possible D gene is TRBD1 (5 bases). This CDR3 contains 15 residues. Germline loops: CDR1 SNHLY, CDR2 FYNNEI. For the CDR3, the DNA is TGTGCCAGCAGTGAAGCGCGGGGGTACAATCAGCCCCAGCGTTTT. Its protein is CASSEARGYNQPQRF. The full variable domain, rest sourced from reference TRBV2 and TRBJ1-5, is EPEVTQTPSHQVTQMGQEVILRCVPISNHLYFYWYRQILGQKVEFLVSFYNNEISEKSEIFDDQFSVERPDGSNFTLKIRSTKLEDSAMYFCASSEARGYNQPQRFGDGTRLSIL.

This clonotype was observed many times. This chain joins TRBV14 and TRBJ2-3; perhaps D is TRBD1 or TRBD2 (5 bases each). The CDR3 consists of 15 residues. Germline V gene lookup returns CDR1 SGHDN and CDR2 FVKESK. The V gene lost 3 bases and the J gene lost 2 bases, with 12 bases spanning the gap. The DNA of the CDR3 is TGTGCCAGCAGCCAGCAACCGGGGCCCACAGATACGCAGTATTTT. Amino acids: CASSQQPGPTDTQYF.

The chain links TRBV14 to TRBJ2-3; possible D gene TRBD2, 7 bases. Trimming took 1 base from V and 4 from J, leaving 12 bases between them. Per the germline V gene, CDR1 is SGHDN and CDR2 is FVKESK. The CDR3 length is 15 residues. The CDR3 protein is CASSQGRGGSDTQYF. For the CDR3, the DNA is TGTGCCAGCAGCCAAGGCAGGGGAGGGTCAGATACGCAGTATTTT. Full variable domain (remainder filled in from reference TRBV14 and TRBJ2-3): EAGVTQFPSHSVIEKGQTVTLRCDPISGHDNLYWYRRVMGKEIKFLLHFVKESKQDESGMPNNRFLAERTGGTYSTLKVQPAELEDSGVYFCASSQGRGGSDTQYFGPGTRLTVL.

This clonotype was seen a few times. The chain uses TRBV29-1 and TRBJ1-2; 8 nucleotides match TRBD1. J lost 8 bases, V lost 6 bases, and 11 bases had no gene match. Germline CDR1 SQVTM, CDR2 ANQGSEA. The length of the CDR3 is 13 residues. The DNA for the CDR3 is TGCAGCGTCGGACAGGGACTCAGGGAGGGCTACACCTTC. Its protein is CSVGQGLREGYTF.

This clonotype has a count of ten or more. The rearrangement uses TRBV20-1 and TRBJ2-4; D unclear. There are 15 residues in the CDR3. The germline gives CDR1 DFQATT, CDR2 SNEGSKA (reference sequence). Trimming took 0 bases from V and 0 from J, leaving 9 bases between them. The CDR3 loop is CSARDLSLAKNIQYF. The CDR3 DNA sequence: TGCAGTGCTAGAGATCTCTCGCTAGCCAAAAACATTCAGTACTTC.

The chain combines TRBV2 with TRBJ1-5; 7 bases align to TRBD1. Germline V gives CDR1 SNHLY, CDR2 FYNNEI. The length of the CDR3 is 14 residues. Trimming at V came to 7 bases and at J to 5 bases, leaving 8 bases not matched to a gene. CDR3 in amino acids: CASTGTASHQPQHF. DNA of the CDR3: TGTGCCAGCACCGGGACAGCCAGCCATCAGCCCCAGCATTTT.

This clonotype was seen ten or more times. The chain recombines TRBV2 with TRBJ1-2, with a tentative D call TRBD1 (5 bases). V was pared by 3 bases and J by 3 bases, with 14 bases between. Germline lookup yields CDR1 SNHLY and CDR2 FYNNEI. CDR3 size: 15 residues. CDR3 loop: CASSELPDSHYGYTF. CDR3 in DNA: TGTGCCAGCAGTGAGTTGCCAGACAGCCACTATGGCTACACCTTC.

This clonotype was counted ten times or more. The chain carries TRBV5-6 and TRBJ2-5; 7 bases are a match to TRBD1. The junction had 11 bases not matched to a gene; V was cut back by 4 bases and J by 2 bases. The length of the CDR3 is 16 residues. Germline CDR1 and CDR2: SGHDT and YYEEEE. The chain's CDR3 is CASSRATTGMQETQYF. CDR3 DNA sequence: TGTGCCAGCAGCCGTGCTACGACAGGGATGCAAGAGACCCAGTACTTC.